This note documents a single T cell receptor (beta chain) sequence. The sample belongs to a study of blood T cell repertoires in COVID-19. Study-level background: Spain, Italy and the United States supplied samples that represented acute and convalescent COVID-19.

The CDR3 covers 13 residues. In germline, CDR1 is GTSNPN, CDR2 SVGIG (reference sequence). Assay used: immunoSEQ multiplex PCR; TCRdb lists only in-frame clones, some missing. The table has 350,000 to 400,000 clones, around 87% seen once. The rearrangement links TRBV30 to TRBJ1-1; maybe TRBD1 (5 bases). Source material: PBMCs or T cells enriched from blood (not recorded which). This clonotype was obtained from a man aged 40-55 years in a cohort exposed to, infected with or recovered from COVID-19 (not recorded which). CDR3 sequence reads: CATNPRGGSEAFF. The CDR3 bases are TGTGCGACGAACCCAAGGGGAGGGTCTGAAGCTTTCTTT.